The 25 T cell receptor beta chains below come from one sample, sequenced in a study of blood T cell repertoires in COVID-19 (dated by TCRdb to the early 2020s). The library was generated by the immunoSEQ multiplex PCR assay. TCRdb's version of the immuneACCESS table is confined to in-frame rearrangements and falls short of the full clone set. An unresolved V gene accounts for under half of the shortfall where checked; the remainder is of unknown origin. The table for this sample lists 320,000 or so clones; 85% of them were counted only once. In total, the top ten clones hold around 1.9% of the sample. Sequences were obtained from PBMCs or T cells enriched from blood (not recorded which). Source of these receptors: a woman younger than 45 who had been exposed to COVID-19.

The CDR3 loop is CASSPLPESGANVLTF. CDR3 coding DNA: TGTGCCAGCAGCCCCTTGCCTGAGTCTGGGGCCAACGTCCTGACTTTC. The chain recombines TRBV28 with TRBJ2-6; D is ambiguous. With 6 bases removed from V and 1 base from J, the gap between germline ends came to 13 bases. The CDR3 contains 16 residues. CDR1 is MDHEN and CDR2 is SYDVKM in the germline V gene.

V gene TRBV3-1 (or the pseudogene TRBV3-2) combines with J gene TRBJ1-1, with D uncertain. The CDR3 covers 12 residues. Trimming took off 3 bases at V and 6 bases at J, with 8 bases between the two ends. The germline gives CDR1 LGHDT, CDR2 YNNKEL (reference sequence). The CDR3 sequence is CASSHARAEAFF. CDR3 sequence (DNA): TGTGCCAGCAGCCACGCCCGCGCTGAAGCTTTCTTT.

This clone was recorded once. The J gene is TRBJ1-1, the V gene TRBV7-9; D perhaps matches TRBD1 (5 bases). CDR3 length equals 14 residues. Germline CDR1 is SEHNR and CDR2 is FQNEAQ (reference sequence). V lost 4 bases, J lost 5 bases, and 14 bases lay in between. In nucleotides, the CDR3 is TGTGCCAGCAGCTCGGGGGTCCGGAAGACTGAAGCTTTCTTT. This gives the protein CASSSGVRKTEAFF.

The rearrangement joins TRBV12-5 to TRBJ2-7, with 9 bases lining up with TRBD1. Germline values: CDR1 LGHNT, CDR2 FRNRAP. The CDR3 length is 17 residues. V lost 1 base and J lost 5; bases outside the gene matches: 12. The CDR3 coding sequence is TGTGCTAGTGGTTTGGGTAGAGGGACAGGGTTTACTAACGAGCAGTACTTC. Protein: CASGLGRGTGFTNEQYF.

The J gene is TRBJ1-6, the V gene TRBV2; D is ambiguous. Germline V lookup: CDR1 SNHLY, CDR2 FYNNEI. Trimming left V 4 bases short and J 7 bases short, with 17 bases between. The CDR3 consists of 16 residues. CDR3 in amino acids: CASSASAPRRNSPLHF. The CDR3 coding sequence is TGTGCCAGCAGTGCGTCGGCCCCTAGGAGGAATTCACCCCTCCACTTT.

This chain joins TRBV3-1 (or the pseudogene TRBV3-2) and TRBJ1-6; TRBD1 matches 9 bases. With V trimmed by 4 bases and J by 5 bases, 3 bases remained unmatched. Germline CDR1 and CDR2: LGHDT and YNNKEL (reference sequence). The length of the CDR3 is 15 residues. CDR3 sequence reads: CASSLRDRDNSPLHF. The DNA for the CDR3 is TGTGCCAGCAGCCTTCGGGACAGGGATAATTCACCCCTCCACTTT.

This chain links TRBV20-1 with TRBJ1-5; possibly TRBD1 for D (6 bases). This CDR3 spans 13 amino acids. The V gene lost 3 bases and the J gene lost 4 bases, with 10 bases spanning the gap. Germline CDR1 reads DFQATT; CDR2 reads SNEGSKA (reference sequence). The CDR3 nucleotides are TGCAGTGCTAGTGGGGGCCTTAATCAGCCCCAGCATTTT. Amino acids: CSASGGLNQPQHF.

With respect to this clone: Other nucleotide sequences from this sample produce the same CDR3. The CDR3 sequence is CASSLASSYNEQFF. CDR3 bases: TGTGCCAGCAGCTTGGCAAGCTCCTACAATGAGCAGTTCTTC. The genes are TRBV7-9 and TRBJ2-1; D not certain. V lost 3 bases to trimming and J lost 0 bases, with 6 bases between them. Germline V gives CDR1 SEHNR, CDR2 FQNEAQ (reference sequence). The CDR3 totals 14 residues.

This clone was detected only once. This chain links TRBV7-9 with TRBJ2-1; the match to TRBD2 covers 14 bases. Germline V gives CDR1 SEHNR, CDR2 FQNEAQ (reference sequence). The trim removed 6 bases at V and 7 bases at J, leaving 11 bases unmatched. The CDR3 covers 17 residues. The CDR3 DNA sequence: TGTGCCAGCAGTCCCGGGACTAGCGGGGGAGTTGGGAATGAGCAGTTCTTC. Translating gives CASSPGTSGGVGNEQFF.

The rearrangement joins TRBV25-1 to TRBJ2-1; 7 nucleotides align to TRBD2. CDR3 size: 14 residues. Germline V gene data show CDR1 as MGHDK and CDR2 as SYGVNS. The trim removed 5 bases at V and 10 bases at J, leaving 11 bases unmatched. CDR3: CASSMFLAEKEQFF. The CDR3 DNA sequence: TGTGCCAGCAGTATGTTTCTAGCGGAGAAAGAGCAGTTCTTC.

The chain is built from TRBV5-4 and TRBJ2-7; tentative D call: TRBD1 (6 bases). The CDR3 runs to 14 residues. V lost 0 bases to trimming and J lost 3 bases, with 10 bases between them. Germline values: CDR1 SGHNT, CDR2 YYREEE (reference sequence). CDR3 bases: TGTGCCAGCAGCTTGGGGCAGGGGAACTACGAGCAGTACTTC. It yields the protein CASSLGQGNYEQYF. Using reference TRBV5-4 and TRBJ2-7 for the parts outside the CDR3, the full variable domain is ETGVTQSPTHLIKTRGQQVTLRCSSQSGHNTVSWYQQALGQGPQFIFQYYREEENGRGNFPPRFSGLQFPNYSSELNVNALELDDSALYLCASSLGQGNYEQYFGPGTRLTVT.

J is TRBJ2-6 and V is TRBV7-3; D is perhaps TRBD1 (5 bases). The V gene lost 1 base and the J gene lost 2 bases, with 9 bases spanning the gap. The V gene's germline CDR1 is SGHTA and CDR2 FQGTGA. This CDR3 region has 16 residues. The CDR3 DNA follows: TGTGCCAGCAGCTTAAGTCCGACAGCTGGGGCCAACGTCCTGACTTTC. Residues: CASSLSPTAGANVLTF.

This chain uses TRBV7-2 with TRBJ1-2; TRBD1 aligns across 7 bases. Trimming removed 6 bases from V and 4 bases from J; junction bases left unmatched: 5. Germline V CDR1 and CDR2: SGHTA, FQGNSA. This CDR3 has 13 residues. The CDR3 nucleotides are TGTGCCAGCAGTCATGACAGGGCCTATGGCTACACCTTC. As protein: CASSHDRAYGYTF.

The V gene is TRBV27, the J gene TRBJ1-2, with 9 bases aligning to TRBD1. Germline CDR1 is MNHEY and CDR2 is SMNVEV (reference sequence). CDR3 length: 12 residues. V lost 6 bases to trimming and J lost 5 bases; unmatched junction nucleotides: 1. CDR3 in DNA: TGTGCCAGCAGCGGGACAGGGTATGGCTACACCTTC. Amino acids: CASSGTGYGYTF.

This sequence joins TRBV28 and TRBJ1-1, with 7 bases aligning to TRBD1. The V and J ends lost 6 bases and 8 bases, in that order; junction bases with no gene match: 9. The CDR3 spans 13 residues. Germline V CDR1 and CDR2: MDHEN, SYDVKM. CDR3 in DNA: TGTGCCAGCAGCCGACAGGGATCGCGCGAAGCTTTCTTT. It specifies CASSRQGSREAFF.

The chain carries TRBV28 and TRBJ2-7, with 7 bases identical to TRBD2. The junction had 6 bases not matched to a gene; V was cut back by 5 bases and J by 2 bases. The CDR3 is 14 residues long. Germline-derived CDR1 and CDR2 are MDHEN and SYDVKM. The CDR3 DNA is TGTGCCAGCAGTATCCGGGACTACACCTACGAGCAGTACTTC. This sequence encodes CASSIRDYTYEQYF.

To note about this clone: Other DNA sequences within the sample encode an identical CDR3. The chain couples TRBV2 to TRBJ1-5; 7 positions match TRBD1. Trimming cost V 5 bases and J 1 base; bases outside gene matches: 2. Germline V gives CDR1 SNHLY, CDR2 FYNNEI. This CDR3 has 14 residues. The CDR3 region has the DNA TGTGCCAGCAGTTTACAGGGGAGCAATCAGCCCCAGCATTTT. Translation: CASSLQGSNQPQHF.

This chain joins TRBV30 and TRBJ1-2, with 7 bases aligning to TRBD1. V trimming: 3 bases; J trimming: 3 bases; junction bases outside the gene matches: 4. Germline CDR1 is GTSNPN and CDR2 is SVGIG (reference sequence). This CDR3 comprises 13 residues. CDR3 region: CAWSRQGDYGYTF. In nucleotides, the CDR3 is TGTGCCTGGAGCAGACAGGGAGACTATGGCTACACCTTC.

In nucleotides, the CDR3 is TGTGCCAGCAGCTGGAACAGCCTAGCGGGCTACGAGCAGTACTTC. Its protein product is CASSWNSLAGYEQYF. V is TRBV27 and J is TRBJ2-7; 8 bases line up with TRBD2. CDR1 is MNHEY and CDR2 is SMNVEV in the germline V gene (reference sequence). V lost 6 bases to trimming and J lost 3 bases; unmatched junction nucleotides: 10. The CDR3 is 15 residues long.

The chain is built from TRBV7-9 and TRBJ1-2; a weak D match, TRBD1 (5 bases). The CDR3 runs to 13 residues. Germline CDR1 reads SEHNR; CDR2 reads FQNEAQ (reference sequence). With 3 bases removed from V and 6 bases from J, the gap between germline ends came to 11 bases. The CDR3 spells CASSFGTGDGYTF. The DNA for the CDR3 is TGTGCCAGCAGCTTTGGGACTGGCGATGGCTACACCTTC.

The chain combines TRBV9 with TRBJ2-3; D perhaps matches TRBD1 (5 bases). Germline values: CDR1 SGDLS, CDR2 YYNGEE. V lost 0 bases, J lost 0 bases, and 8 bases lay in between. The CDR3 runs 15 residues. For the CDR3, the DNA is TGTGCCAGCAGCGTAGGGGGCGGTAGCACAGATACGCAGTATTTT. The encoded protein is CASSVGGGSTDTQYF. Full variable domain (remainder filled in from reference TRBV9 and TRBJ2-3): DSGVTQTPKHLITATGQRVTLRCSPRSGDLSVYWYQQSLDQGLQFLIQYYNGEERAKGNILERFSAQQFPDLHSELNLSSLELGDSALYFCASSVGGGSTDTQYFGPGTRLTVL.

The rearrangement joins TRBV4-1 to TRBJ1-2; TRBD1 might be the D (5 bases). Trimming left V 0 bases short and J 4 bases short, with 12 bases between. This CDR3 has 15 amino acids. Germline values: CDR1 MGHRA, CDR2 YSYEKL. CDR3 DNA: TGCGCCAGCAGCCAAGATTTGGCGGGGGGCTATGGCTACACCTTC. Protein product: CASSQDLAGGYGYTF.

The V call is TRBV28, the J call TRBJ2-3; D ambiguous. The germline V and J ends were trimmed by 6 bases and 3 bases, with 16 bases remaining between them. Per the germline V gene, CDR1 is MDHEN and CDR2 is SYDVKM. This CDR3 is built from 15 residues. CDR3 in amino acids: CASSAPAVRTDTQYF. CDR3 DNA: TGTGCCAGCAGCGCCCCCGCCGTGAGGACAGATACGCAGTATTTT. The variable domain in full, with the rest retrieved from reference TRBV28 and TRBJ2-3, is DVKVTQSSRYLVKRTGEKVFLECVQDMDHENMFWYRQDPGLGLRLIYFSYDVKMKEKGDIPEGYSVSREKKERFSLILESASTNQTSMYLCASSAPAVRTDTQYFGPGTRLTVL.

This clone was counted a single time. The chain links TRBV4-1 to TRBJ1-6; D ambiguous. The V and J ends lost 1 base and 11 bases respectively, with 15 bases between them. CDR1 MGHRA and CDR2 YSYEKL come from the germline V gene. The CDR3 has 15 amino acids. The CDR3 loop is CASSQARVGEAPLHF. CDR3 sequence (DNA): TGCGCCAGCAGCCAAGCGCGGGTCGGGGAGGCACCCCTCCACTTT.

CDR3 region: CASSIAVGQGSQPQHF. Here the CDR3 DNA reads TGTGCCAGTAGTATTGCCGTGGGACAGGGGTCTCAGCCCCAGCATTTT. The gene calls are TRBV19 and TRBJ1-5; 10 bases fit TRBD1. The CDR3 sequence is 16 residues long. Germline CDR1 LNHDA, CDR2 SQIVND (reference sequence). V was clipped by 3 bases and J by 6 bases; unmatched bases: 8. Full variable domain (outside the CDR3, taken from reference TRBV19 and TRBJ1-5): DGGITQSPKYLFRKEGQNVTLSCEQNLNHDAMYWYRQDPGQGLRLIYYSQIVNDFQKGDIAEGYSVSREKKESFPLTVTSAQKNPTAFYLCASSIAVGQGSQPQHFGDGTRLSIL.